The entry that follows covers one T cell receptor (beta chain) sequence. RNA, at about 0.45 to 1 ug, was reverse transcribed with random hexamers. Amplification of TCR beta CDR3 across 54 Vbeta and 13 Jbeta was performed with immunoSEQ multiplex PCR. One entry per CDR3 protein, called by TCRdb with MiXCR from the immunoSEQ multiplex PCR reads. The sample contains about 85,000 distinct CDR3 sequences, 90% to 95% of which appear only once. This sample was included in a study of CD8 T cells in Susac syndrome. The CDR3 runs 14 residues. Germline lookup yields CDR1 MGHRA and CDR2 YSYEKL. The V end lost 1 base, the J end lost 4 bases, and 8 bases lay between the germline ends.

The chain recombines TRBV4-1 with TRBJ2-1; D perhaps matches TRBD2 (6 bases). Material: CD8+ T cells from PBMCs. The source is a human donor in good health. CDR3 amino acids: CASSQGGVYNEQFF. The CDR3 nucleotides are TGCGCCAGCAGCCAAGGCGGGGTATACAATGAGCAGTTCTTC.